Below are 15 T cell receptor beta chains sequenced from a single sample in a study of OX40 agonist ivuxolimab in advanced cancers. TCRdb's copy holds only in-frame clones and misses some; the assay was immunoSEQ multiplex PCR. The sample holds tens of thousands of clones, 80% seen once. The starting material was CD4+ or CD8+ T cells sorted from blood, obtained in a trial of the OX40 agonist ivuxolimab. Receptors originate from an adult with an advanced solid tumor such as melanoma, head and neck, liver or kidney cancer.

This clone was observed a single time. The chain couples TRBV19 to TRBJ2-7; TRBD1 matches 9 bases. V dropped 7 bases and J dropped 2; count of bases not matched to a gene: 15. The CDR3 length is 17 residues. The germline CDR1 and CDR2 sequences are LNHDA and SQIVND (reference sequence). The CDR3 DNA reads TGTGCCAGTAATTGGAGGGGACAGGGTCGCCCCCCCTACGAGCAGTACTTC. Its translation is CASNWRGQGRPPYEQYF.

This chain joins TRBV11-3 and TRBJ2-3; possibly TRBD2 for D (7 bases). The ends were cut back, 2 bases at V and 2 bases at J, with 14 bases in the middle. The V gene's germline CDR1 is SGHNT and CDR2 YENEEA. This CDR3 has 16 residues. The CDR3 region has the DNA TGTGCCAGCAGCTTAAGGGGGAGGGGGTTCACAGATACGCAGTATTTT. Encoded protein: CASSLRGRGFTDTQYF.

V usage is TRBV7-3 and J usage is TRBJ2-5; D is undetermined. The V gene lost 3 bases and the J gene lost 7 bases, with 12 bases spanning the gap. The CDR3 extends over 13 amino acids. Germline lookup yields CDR1 SGHTA and CDR2 FQGTGA. CDR3 in DNA: TGTGCCAGCAGCTTCTCCCAGACGGGGACCCAGTACTTC. This codes for CASSFSQTGTQYF.

The V and J genes are TRBV7-9 and TRBJ1-5; D not certain. The germline V gene encodes CDR1 SEHNR and CDR2 FQNEAQ (reference sequence). With 7 bases removed from V and 7 bases from J, the gap between germline ends came to 23 bases. This CDR3 is built from 16 residues. The CDR3 loop is CASTLGKRREQQPQHF. The CDR3, as DNA: TGTGCCAGCACCCTAGGGAAACGGAGGGAGCAGCAGCCCCAGCATTTT.

The rearrangement joins TRBV18 to TRBJ2-1; no clear D. Germline CDR1 KGHSH, CDR2 LQKENI. The V end was cut by 3 bases, the J end by 10 bases, with 13 bases between. This CDR3 comprises 13 residues. This CDR3 is CASSPGPRAEQFF. CDR3 sequence (DNA): TGTGCCAGCTCACCGGGCCCACGCGCCGAGCAGTTCTTC.

This chain joins TRBV19 and TRBJ1-1, with D unclear. This CDR3 contains 14 residues. V dropped 3 bases and J dropped 0 bases, with 8 bases sitting between them. Germline CDR1 and CDR2: LNHDA and SQIVND (reference sequence). CDR3 nucleotides: TGTGCCAGTAGTATCTATACTATGAACACTGAAGCTTTCTTT. This gives the protein CASSIYTMNTEAFF.

This clone was found once. The genes are TRBV7-2 and TRBJ2-3; 7 nucleotides agree with TRBD2. The CDR3 is 14 amino acids. The trim removed 5 bases at V and 3 bases at J, leaving 5 bases unmatched. Germline lookup yields CDR1 SGHTA and CDR2 FQGNSA. The CDR3 nucleotides read TGTGCCAGCAGCGGACTAGACCTGACAGATACGCAGTATTTT. Its translation is CASSGLDLTDTQYF.

This clone occurred a few times. The chain carries TRBV5-1 and TRBJ1-2; 8 bases are shared with TRBD1. The trim removed 4 bases at V and 13 bases at J, leaving 9 bases unmatched. Per the germline V gene, CDR1 is SGHRS and CDR2 is YFSETQ. The CDR3 is 12 residues long. The DNA for the CDR3 is TGCGCCAGCAGCATAGTGGGACAGGCCGGCACCTTC. Its protein product is CASSIVGQAGTF.

The CDR3 loop is CASSGDSYEQYF. The CDR3 nucleotides are TGTGCCAGCAGCGGGGACAGCTACGAGCAGTACTTC. The chain carries TRBV5-8 and TRBJ2-7, with 7 bases matching TRBD1. This CDR3 is 12 amino acids long. The trim removed 4 bases at V and 3 bases at J, leaving 1 base unmatched. Germline lookup yields CDR1 SGHTS and CDR2 YDEGEE. The full variable domain, rest sourced from reference TRBV5-8 and TRBJ2-7, is EAGVTQSPTHLIKTRGQQATLRCSPISGHTSVYWYQQALGLGLQFLLWYDEGEERNRGNFPPRFSGRQFPNYSSELNVNALELEDSALYLCASSGDSYEQYFGPGTRLTVT.

The V and J genes are TRBV28 and TRBJ2-2; D ambiguous. CDR1 is MDHEN and CDR2 is SYDVKM in the germline V gene. The length of the CDR3 is 12 residues. V dropped 5 bases and J dropped 9 bases, with 10 bases sitting between them. The CDR3: CASSPTFRELFF. The CDR3 DNA follows: TGTGCCAGCAGTCCCACGTTTCGGGAGCTGTTTTTT.

The V call is TRBV19, the J call TRBJ1-5; D is unresolved. V gave up 3 bases and J gave up 1 base, with 10 bases separating them. The germline CDR1 and CDR2 sequences are LNHDA and SQIVND (reference sequence). There are 15 residues in the CDR3. The CDR3 DNA is TGTGCCAGTAGTATGGGCCTCGGGAGCAATCAGCCCCAGCATTTT. It is translated as CASSMGLGSNQPQHF.

The gene calls are TRBV9 and TRBJ1-3; D gene uncertain. The V and J ends lost 0 bases and 11 bases respectively, with 9 bases between them. CDR1 is SGDLS and CDR2 is YYNGEE in the germline V gene. This CDR3 has 12 amino acids. CDR3 sequence: CASSVGEGPIYF. CDR3 DNA sequence: TGTGCCAGCAGCGTAGGAGAGGGCCCCATATATTTT.

V is TRBV29-1 and J is TRBJ1-1; the D is unclear. Germline V CDR1 and CDR2: SQVTM, ANQGSEA. Trimming stripped 5 bases from V and 4 bases from J, with 17 bases between. This CDR3 has 14 amino acids. The CDR3 spells CSVLLGFFGTEAFF. CDR3 nucleotides: TGCAGCGTTCTCTTGGGCTTTTTCGGCACTGAAGCTTTCTTT.

The CDR3 DNA is TGTGCCAGCAGTCCGACTACACAGGGCCTTATGTTTCAGCCCCAGCATTTT. Translated: CASSPTTQGLMFQPQHF. The chain employs TRBV2 and TRBJ1-5, with a weak D call TRBD1 (6 bases). Deletions cut 5 bases from V and 6 bases from J, with 23 bases between. CDR3 length: 17 amino acids. CDR1 is SNHLY, CDR2 FYNNEI, per germline.

The genes are TRBV21-1 and TRBJ1-5; TRBD1, the D gene given by the table, was not confirmed from the DNA. TRBV21-1 is marked as a pseudogene. This CDR3 is built from 15 residues. The CDR3 DNA reads TGTGCCAGCAGCAACAGGTCCTCCCGCAATCAGCCCCAGCATTTT. Its protein product is CASSNRSSRNQPQHF.